The T cell receptor beta chain described here comes from a study of T cell responses to AZD1222 COVID-19 vaccine. Profiled with immunoSEQ multiplex PCR; TCRdb holds only in-frame clones, not every one. The sample yields some 120,000 clones, roughly nine tenths seen once. Germline CDR1 is SGHAT and CDR2 is FQNNGV. CDR3 length: 14 residues. Trimming took 1 base from V and 2 from J, leaving 9 bases between them. Regarding this clone: The antigen is undetermined.

Study-level points and caveats: Clonal diversity was possibly underestimated, and white British individuals and females predominated among donors.

The rearrangement joins TRBV11-2 to TRBJ2-7; D could derive from TRBD1 or TRBD2 (5 bases each). Sample: peripheral blood, taken 28 days after the second AZD1222 dose. This sequence was found in an adult who received the AZD1222 COVID-19 vaccine. CDR3 loop: CASSLAEGPYEQYF. The DNA of the CDR3 is TGTGCCAGCAGCTTAGCCGAGGGGCCCTACGAGCAGTACTTC.